This T cell receptor beta chain was sequenced for a study of T cells in Graves' hyperthyroidism and ophthalmopathy. Across the whole study: Peripheral blood was drawn at first diagnosis, prior to all treatment.

TCR beta CDR3 regions were amplified from RNA. A set of HTBI primers served as the primers for a first-round RT-PCR of the TCR CDR3. TCRdb reprocessed the multiplex PCR reads with MiXCR, giving one entry per CDR3 protein. The sample yields roughly 300,000 distinct CDR3 sequences, around 20% seen once. This clonotype was seen at least ten times. Uncontrolled infection, other autoimmune disease, pregnancy or lactation excluded patients. Using more than 7.5 ml of fresh peripheral blood, PBMCs were prepared. CDR1 is LNHNV, CDR2 YYDKDF, per germline (reference sequence). The ends lost 4 bases at V and 4 bases at J; junction bases unmatched: 4. The CDR3 has 14 amino acids.

Material for sequencing was blood. This rearrangement joins TRBV15 to TRBJ1-5; 7 bases map to TRBD1. This TCR was sampled from a woman aged 45-60 years with Graves' hyperthyroidism. The chain's CDR3 is CATSTGTANQPQHF. The CDR3 DNA is TGTGCCACCAGCACCGGGACAGCTAATCAGCCCCAGCATTTT.